The following is a T cell receptor (beta chain) sequence with its context. No antigen is known for it. Here immunoSEQ multiplex PCR was the method, and the copy in TCRdb shows in-frame clones only, minus some. Of 65,000 to 90,000 clones in the sample, around nine tenths were seen once. This specimen comes from a study of cytomegalovirus exposure and HLA in healthy donors. The germline gives CDR1 SGHTA, CDR2 FQGTGA. The CDR3 is made up of 23 amino acids. With 0 bases clipped from V and 0 bases from J, the junction kept 20 bases outside the gene matches. Overall study results and limits: Researchers reported that a few CMV-associated chains were confirmed in vitro as CMV antigen-specific. High sensitivity and specificity were reportedly achieved when the classifier diagnosed cytomegalovirus status. Associated with cytomegalovirus, according to the listing, were 150 to 200 TCR beta chains. Rarity characterized most TCR sequences, yet some public TCRs appeared in many donors.

This receptor was obtained from a woman aged 18 to 35 in good health and CMV-seropositive. The rearrangement joins TRBV7-3 to TRBJ1-3; 10 positions agree with TRBD1. What was sequenced was PBMCs. As DNA, the CDR3 is TGTGCCAGCAGCTTAACTAGAGTACTACCGGGACAGGGGATGCCTTCCTCTGGAAACACCATATATTTT. Residues: CASSLTRVLPGQGMPSSGNTIYF.